This T cell receptor (beta chain) is drawn from a study of T cell responses to AZD1222 COVID-19 vaccine. The study's findings and limits: With two AZD1222 doses given, Spike-specific TCR breadth and depth both rose. AZD1222 recipients seropositive at baseline numbered only 5 to 7. Within unmutated variant regions lay the reported targets of nearly half of spike-specific TCRs. The sample set comprised mostly white British donors with more females, and clonal diversity was possibly underestimated.

The CDR3 extends over 13 amino acids. Germline CDR1 reads SSHAT; CDR2 reads FNYEAQ (reference sequence). Assay: immunoSEQ multiplex PCR; the TCRdb copy retains only in-frame clones and omits some. This sample carries 150,000 to 200,000 clones, over 80% of them seen once, and the ten largest clones take 1%. Of note for this clone: Its matching antigen is unknown. One end of the junction does not line up with germline, which may come from a read error.

The genes are TRBV7-7 and TRBJ2-5; D is perhaps TRBD1 (5 bases). The source material was peripheral blood, sampled 28 days after the second dose of the MenACWY control vaccine. This TCR came from an adult who received the MenACWY meningococcal vaccine as a control. The CDR3 loop reads CASSPDSQETQYF. In DNA, the CDR3 is TGTGCTAGCAGCCCCGACAGTCAAGAGACCCAGTACTTC.